The sequence of this T cell receptor beta chain was determined in a study of metastatic and nonmetastatic thyroid tumors (dated by TCRdb to the early 2020s). Notes on the research overall: The researchers compared repertoires between peripheral blood samples and tumor or nodule tissue samples from patients with malignant or benign thyroid disease.

This clone was detected many times. This clone's antigen is unknown. The sample holds no much larger clone one base away, and base qualities are not on file. Study-wide conclusions, independent of this receptor: TCR beta diversity was reported as significantly higher in malignant tumors than in benign nodules, in both blood and tumor samples.

Before undergoing thyroid surgery, none of the patients had been given any kind of treatment. Patient clinical samples collected from about 2011 to 2018 were retrospectively analysed using T-cell receptor beta sequencing. Libraries were prepared through PCR. Instrument on record: Illumina HiSeq 4000. The TCR beta-chain CDR3 region of each patient was profiled by high-throughput sequencing. Per the source publication's procedure: A classifier to discriminate distant-metastatic papillary thyroid cancer patients was built from CDR3 differences across clinicopathological groups. The Shannon index was used to measure repertoire diversity, and the Morisita-Horn index was used to measure how similar tumor and blood repertoires were. Through fastp at Q25 and MiXCR, TCRdb rebuilt clones from the public reads, retaining in-frame beta chains. TCRdb assigned the V and J calls; the authors' analysis was not used. Counted in this sample were about 85,000 clones; 8.6% of them appeared once. 8.8% of the sample is in the top ten clones.

The specimen sequenced was blood. The receptor's source is a female donor with papillary thyroid cancer or a benign thyroid nodule (not recorded which). Some clones in this sample may be carry-over from other donors' samples.

The DNA is TGCGCCAGCAGTGACAAGGACAGGGCCTTCTATAATTCACCCCTCCACTTT. Its translation is CASSDKDRAFYNSPLHF. The chain couples TRBV10-2 to TRBJ1-6; 8 junctional bases match TRBD1. V and J are trimmed by 3 bases and 3 bases, and the gene matches miss 7 bases of the junction. Taken from cysteine to phenylalanine, the CDR3 has 17 residues. Left in the record is the CDR3 DNA by itself, 51 bases read in frame from the first base. CDR1 WSHSY and CDR2 SAAADI are derived from the germline V gene.